The TCR beta chain under discussion was sequenced for a study of shared clonotypes between healthy human individuals. Germline V gives CDR1 MNHNS, CDR2 SASEGT. The CDR3 is 14 amino acids. Trimming left V 2 bases short and J 4 bases short, with 11 bases between. Recent acute infections and vaccinations were absent in the healthy HIV-negative adult donors. Over several immunoSEQ plates, each subset's genomic DNA was distributed in even portions. TCRdb's table, derived via immunoSEQ multiplex PCR, lists solely in-frame clones and lacks some. The repertoire holds 1,500,000 or so clones, with 98% as singletons.

This receptor was taken from a man aged 25 to 40 in good health. This chain uses TRBV6-1 with TRBJ1-1, with D unclear. Sequencing used naive CD4+ T cells sorted from blood. Subset defined: CD45RA+ positively selected. The CDR3 loop reads CASSELAGSTEAFF. DNA for the CDR3: TGTGCCAGCAGTGAATTAGCTGGGAGCACTGAAGCTTTCTTT.